These 22 T cell receptor beta chains came from one sample sequenced in a study of blood T cell repertoires in COVID-19. Sequenced by immunoSEQ multiplex PCR; TCRdb stores in-frame clones only, minus some. Of roughly 250,000 clones listed, roughly 90% are singletons. Material: PBMCs or T cells enriched from blood (not recorded which). The receptors shown here come from a middle-aged woman with acute COVID-19.

The rearrangement joins TRBV6-5 to TRBJ1-1; the match to TRBD1 covers 7 bases. V trimming: 10 bases; J trimming: 1 base; junction bases outside the gene matches: 6. CDR3 size: 13 residues. Germline V gene sequence: CDR1 MNHEY, CDR2 SVGAGI. CDR3 residues: CAIHRGKNTEAFF. In nucleotides, the CDR3 is TGTGCCATCCACAGGGGCAAGAACACTGAAGCTTTCTTT.

Only one count was recorded for this clone. The rearrangement uses TRBV7-2 and TRBJ1-6; 9 bases line up with TRBD1. The CDR3 has 15 amino acids. Germline-derived CDR1 and CDR2 are SGHTA and FQGNSA. V lost 1 base and J lost 9; bases outside the gene matches: 4. The DNA for the CDR3 is TGTGCCAGCAGCTTAGACAGGGGGCTCGGTTCACCCCTCCACTTT. Translated, it gives CASSLDRGLGSPLHF.

The chain uses TRBV5-4 and TRBJ2-5; D possibly corresponds to TRBD2 (7 bases). CDR3 size: 12 residues. V was pared by 7 bases and J by 5 bases, with 12 bases between. Germline V lookup: CDR1 SGHNT, CDR2 YYREEE (reference sequence). Here the CDR3 DNA reads TGTGCCAGCGGAGGGGGGGAGGAGACCCAGTACTTC. Translation gives CASGGGEETQYF.

This clone has just one count. This chain joins TRBV2 and TRBJ1-1; D unresolved. CDR3 length: 14 amino acids. Trimming took off 7 bases at V and 2 bases at J, with 14 bases between the two ends. Germline V gene sequence: CDR1 SNHLY, CDR2 FYNNEI. The DNA of the CDR3 is TGTGCCAGCAAAATACATCAAATTAACACTGAAGCTTTCTTT. It specifies CASKIHQINTEAFF.

The sample holds a few counts of this clone. V usage is TRBV10-3 and J usage is TRBJ2-5; 13 bases fit TRBD2. The V gene end was trimmed by 8 bases and the J gene end by 5 bases; junction bases not matched to a gene: 2. In germline, CDR1 is ENHRY, CDR2 SYGVKD. The CDR3 length is 13 residues. CDR3 protein: CAIGLAGAETQYF. The CDR3 nucleotides are TGTGCCATCGGACTAGCGGGGGCGGAGACCCAGTACTTC.

CDR3 sequence: CASSLAGSAVNEQFF. As DNA, the CDR3 is TGTGCCAGCAGCTTAGCAGGGTCCGCTGTCAATGAGCAGTTCTTC. The chain links TRBV11-2 to TRBJ2-1; perhaps TRBD1 as D (5 bases). Germline V gene sequence: CDR1 SGHAT, CDR2 FQNNGV. Trimming took off 1 base at V and 6 bases at J, with 13 bases between the two ends. CDR3 size: 15 residues.

The rearrangement joins TRBV11-2 to TRBJ2-4; 7 bases are shared with TRBD2. The CDR3 extends over 15 amino acids. V was clipped by 0 bases and J by 8 bases; unmatched bases: 7. The germline CDR1 and CDR2 sequences are SGHAT and FQNNGV. In nucleotides, the CDR3 is TGTGCCAGCAGCTTAGATCGGGGGGAGACGCACATTCAGTACTTC. Protein sequence: CASSLDRGETHIQYF.

The chain joins TRBV7-9 to TRBJ2-3; possible D gene TRBD1, 6 bases. V dropped 1 base and J dropped 6 bases, with 11 bases sitting between them. Looked up from germline, CDR1 is SEHNR and CDR2 is FQNEAQ (reference sequence). CDR3 length: 14 amino acids. DNA for the CDR3: TGTGCCAGCAGCTTAGACAGGGAAGTGGATACGCAGTATTTT. Residues: CASSLDREVDTQYF.

The chain joins TRBV28 to TRBJ1-2, with TRBD1 as a possible D gene (6 bases). With 5 bases removed from V and 7 bases from J, the gap between germline ends came to 11 bases. The CDR3 is 12 residues long. Germline loops: CDR1 MDHEN, CDR2 SYDVKM. The DNA of the CDR3 is TGTGCCAGCAGTCTAGTACAGGGTGGCTACACCTTC. Protein product: CASSLVQGGYTF.

The gene calls are TRBV10-2 and TRBJ2-1; no definite D call. CDR3 length equals 16 residues. V was trimmed by 2 bases and J by 0 bases, leaving 11 bases between them. The V gene's germline CDR1 is WSHSY and CDR2 SAAADI. The CDR3 reads CASSEPLEYSYNEQFF. The CDR3 DNA reads as TGCGCCAGCAGTGAGCCGTTAGAATACTCCTACAATGAGCAGTTCTTC.

V and J are TRBV7-3 and TRBJ2-3; tentatively, D is TRBD2 (6 bases). V lost 5 bases, J lost 5 bases, and 11 bases lay in between. Germline lookup yields CDR1 SGHTA and CDR2 FQGTGA. CDR3 size: 13 residues. This CDR3 is CASSTTGGDTQYF. CDR3 bases: TGTGCCAGCAGCACCACCGGGGGAGATACGCAGTATTTT.

The chain has TRBV14 and TRBJ1-2; tentative D call: TRBD1 (5 bases). The CDR3 extends over 13 amino acids. The V gene's germline CDR1 is SGHDN and CDR2 FVKESK. The V end was cut by 6 bases, the J end by 3 bases, with 11 bases between. Here the CDR3 DNA reads TGTGCCAGCAGTCCCGGGGGGTACTATGGCTACACCTTC. This encodes CASSPGGYYGYTF.

This chain uses TRBV5-5 with TRBJ2-2, with a tentative D call TRBD2 (6 bases). The CDR3 is made up of 15 amino acids. The ends were cut back, 2 bases at V and 0 bases at J, with 8 bases in the middle. Per the germline V gene, CDR1 is SGHKS and CDR2 is YYEKEE (reference sequence). In nucleotides, the CDR3 is TGTGCCAGCAGCTTCTGGGGGGCGAACACCGGGGAGCTGTTTTTT. It translates to CASSFWGANTGELFF.

The chain combines TRBV7-8 with TRBJ2-7; 7 bases are shared with TRBD2. This CDR3 contains 14 residues. Germline V gene data show CDR1 as SGHVS and CDR2 as FQNEAQ. With V trimmed by 5 bases and J by 7 bases, 11 bases remained unmatched. CDR3 in amino acids: CASSVGLYGGEQYF. The CDR3 nucleotides read TGTGCCAGCAGCGTGGGACTATACGGTGGGGAGCAGTACTTC.

V is TRBV19 and J is TRBJ2-3; the match to TRBD1 covers 12 bases. CDR1 and CDR2 from the germline V gene are LNHDA and SQIVND (reference sequence). This CDR3 has 16 residues. V gave up 3 bases and J gave up 5 bases; unmatched junction bases: 6. The CDR3 sequence is CASSMRDRGLGDTQYF. DNA for the CDR3: TGTGCCAGTAGTATGCGGGACAGGGGGCTAGGAGATACGCAGTATTTT.

The chain combines TRBV30 with TRBJ1-5, with a tentative D call TRBD1 (6 bases). The CDR3 length is 14 residues. CDR1 is GTSNPN, CDR2 SVGIG, per germline (reference sequence). V lost 0 bases to trimming and J lost 7 bases, with 13 bases between them. The CDR3 region has the DNA TGTGCCTGGAGTGTCGAGTTACAGGGACAGCCCCAGCATTTT. It specifies CAWSVELQGQPQHF.

The chain combines TRBV11-2 with TRBJ1-4; 8 bases match TRBD1. The trim removed 4 bases at V and 4 bases at J, leaving 5 bases unmatched. Germline CDR1 and CDR2: SGHAT and FQNNGV. This CDR3 comprises 15 residues. The CDR3 nucleotides are TGTGCCAGCAGCTACGGACAGGGATATAATGAAAAACTGTTTTTT. Translating gives CASSYGQGYNEKLFF.

V usage is TRBV4-3 and J usage is TRBJ2-3; 9 nucleotides match TRBD2. Per germline, CDR1 LGHNA and CDR2 YSLEER. This CDR3 region has 19 residues. J gave up 2 bases and V 0 bases, and 12 bases lay outside the gene matches. CDR3 DNA: TGCGCCAGCAGCCAAGATTTGGCCGGCGGGAGGGGGCCCACAGATACGCAGTATTTT. Translated, it gives CASSQDLAGGRGPTDTQYF.

This chain connects TRBV3-1 (or the pseudogene TRBV3-2) to TRBJ2-5; possibly TRBD2 for D (5 bases). CDR1 and CDR2 (germline): LGHDT, YNNKEL (reference sequence). Trimming removed 0 bases from V and 3 bases from J, with 8 bases in between. The CDR3 contains 14 residues. The CDR3 DNA reads TGTGCCAGCAGCCAAGATATGGGAGAAGAGACCCAGTACTTC. It is translated as CASSQDMGEETQYF.

This chain links TRBV7-2 with TRBJ1-3; D might be TRBD1 (5 bases). This CDR3 comprises 14 residues. V was shortened by 4 bases and J by 2 bases, with 9 bases between the two germline ends. Germline V gene sequence: CDR1 SGHTA, CDR2 FQGNSA. CDR3 sequence reads: CASSWGVAGNTIYF. In nucleotides, the CDR3 is TGTGCCAGCAGCTGGGGGGTCGCTGGAAACACCATATATTTT.

The chain has TRBV2 and TRBJ1-2, with 7 bases fitting TRBD1. The CDR3 is 16 residues long. The V segment lost 5 bases and the J segment 8 bases; nucleotides outside the gene matches: 17. The germline V gene encodes CDR1 SNHLY and CDR2 FYNNEI. CDR3 DNA: TGTGCCAGCAGTTACTTATCAGGGGGGAGTTTCTACGGCTACACCTTC. Amino acid sequence: CASSYLSGGSFYGYTF.

The chain links TRBV9 to TRBJ2-5, with 10 bases lining up with TRBD1. J lost 5 bases, V lost 1 base, and 5 bases had no gene match. From germline, CDR1 is SGDLS and CDR2 YYNGEE. The CDR3 totals 15 residues. This chain's CDR3 is CASSVSTGGVETQYF. CDR3 nucleotides: TGTGCCAGCAGCGTATCGACAGGGGGCGTGGAGACCCAGTACTTC.